This TCR beta chain was profiled in a study of memory CD4+ T cells and cytomegalovirus serostatus. Per the original data handling: After removing out-of-frame reads, over 2 million distinct TCRbeta sequences remained. Method: immunoSEQ multiplex PCR; TCRdb's copy keeps in-frame clones and lacks some. V, J and clone size were drawn from that table, and D and trimming were deduced from the DNA. The sample consists of roughly 40,000 clones, over 60% of them appearing once. Study outcomes and limitations: Of approximately 150 reported CMV TCRbeta sequences, 60 to 85 were found in memory CD4+ repertoires. The CMV-associated TCR signature appears largely within the CD4+ memory repertoire.

A note on this clone: Antigen specificity is unknown. Other nucleotide sequences in the sample specify the same CDR3.

Single viable CD3+CD4+CD8-CD45RO+ cells were sorted as the memory CD4+ T cells. Donors' CMV status reflects serum IgG against pp150, pp28, p38, p52. The sample consisted of memory CD4+ T cells from blood. This TCR was recovered from an adult in good health and CMV-seronegative.

The CDR3 protein is CASSLGQETQYF. CDR3 bases: TGTGCCAGCAGCTTAGGCCAAGAGACCCAGTACTTC. The chain has TRBV7-9 and TRBJ2-5; the D is unclear. With 1 base removed from V and 1 base from J, the gap between germline ends came to 1 base. The CDR3 loop spans 12 amino acids. Looked up from germline, CDR1 is SEHNR and CDR2 is FQNEAQ (reference sequence). Looking up the rest from reference TRBV7-9 and TRBJ2-5 gives the full variable domain: DTGVSQNPRHKITKRGQNVTFRCDPISEHNRLYWYRQTLGQGPEFLTYFQNEAQLEKSRLLSDRFSAERPKGSFSTLEIQRTEQGDSAMYLCASSLGQETQYFGPGTRLLVL.